These T cell receptor beta chains were read from a single sample in a study of blood T cell repertoires in COVID-19. The data were produced by immunoSEQ multiplex PCR, yet TCRdb's version contains in-frame clones alone and is incomplete. The sample records 85,000 to 100,000 clones, roughly 85% being singletons. Material for sequencing was peripheral blood. The origin of the receptors is a man aged 45-65 years with active or convalescent COVID-19. The CDR3 runs from the conserved cysteine through the conserved F or W. Fields, in order: V gene, D gene, CDR3 length, J gene, clone size, CDR3 DNA, CDR3 protein. D genes are given only for firm matches. The size entry is marked missing in some rows and otherwise reads once, few, many or a size class.

TRBV5-6,-,16,TRBJ1-1,once,TGTGCCAGCAGCTTCAGGCCCTGGGGCTTGAACACTGAAGCTTTCTTT,CASSFRPWGLNTEAFF
TRBV5-1,-,16,TRBJ2-5,-,TGCGCCAGCAGCACCGGTCGTGGGGCGTACCAAGAGACCCAGTACTTC,CASSTGRGAYQETQYF
TRBV10-1,-,14,TRBJ2-2,-,TGCGCCAGCAGAGCGGGACAGGACACCGGGGAGCTGTTTTTT,CASRAGQDTGELFF
TRBV12-3/TRBV12-4,-,13,TRBJ1-1,-,TGTGCCAGCAGTTTGATTGGGAGCACTGAAGCTTTCTTT,CASSLIGSTEAFF
TRBV28,TRBD1,14,TRBJ2-7,-,TGTGCCAGCAGAACAGGGGGCGCTTCCTACGAGCAGTACTTC,CASRTGGASYEQYF
TRBV5-6,TRBD2,13,TRBJ2-5,-,TGTGCCAGCAGCGTCGGGGGGAGAGAGACCCAGTACTTC,CASSVGGRETQYF
TRBV18,-,17,TRBJ2-3,-,TGTGCCAGCTCCTTCAGATCGAGGGACACGAGCACAGATACGCAGTATTTT,CASSFRSRDTSTDTQYF
TRBV7-9,TRBD2,17,TRBJ2-4,once,TGTGCCAGCAGCCGGACCCCGACTAGCGGGGTGGGAAACATTCAGTACTTC,CASSRTPTSGVGNIQYF
TRBV2,TRBD2,15,TRBJ2-3,-,TGTGCCAGCCCCCCCCCTAGCGGGGGTCGAAATACGCAGTATTTT,CASPPPSGGRNTQYF
TRBV2,-,13,TRBJ2-7,few,TGTGCCAGCAAGAACAGGGCGGCCTACGAGCAGTACTTC,CASKNRAAYEQYF
TRBV4-3,-,14,TRBJ1-5,-,TGCGCCAGCAGCCAAGGTAGGGGCGATCAGCCCCAGCATTTT,CASSQGRGDQPQHF
TRBV5-8,-,16,TRBJ1-5,once,TGTGCCAGCAGCCACCTCATTGGGGCTGGCAATCAGCCCCAGCATTTT,CASSHLIGAGNQPQHF
TRBV5-1,-,13,TRBJ2-1,-,TGCGCCAGCAGCTTGGACGGTTACAATGAGCAGTTCTTC,CASSLDGYNEQFF
TRBV6-5,-,12,TRBJ1-1,-,TGTGCCAGCAGGAACGGTTGGACTGAAGCTTTCTTT,CASRNGWTEAFF
TRBV28,-,17,TRBJ1-5,-,TGTGCCAGCAGCCCCGATACAGGGAGATATAGCAATCAGCCCCAGCATTTT,CASSPDTGRYSNQPQHF
TRBV2,TRBD1,15,TRBJ1-4,-,TGTGCCAGCAGTCAGGACAGGGGGAGAGGTGAAAAACTGTTTTTT,CASSQDRGRGEKLFF
TRBV15,-,13,TRBJ2-5,-,TGTGCCACCAGCAGAGATTTGCGGGAGACCCAGTACTTC,CATSRDLRETQYF
TRBV18,-,17,TRBJ2-7,-,TGTGCCAGCCTGGTGGGGGGGTACAGGGGGAAGAACTACGAGCAGTACTTC,CASLVGGYRGKNYEQYF
TRBV24-1,-,17,TRBJ2-5,-,TGTGCCACCAGTCTCCAGGCGCGGGACCCCGGAGGGGAGACCCAGTACTTC,CATSLQARDPGGETQYF
TRBV9,-,13,TRBJ1-1,-,TGTGCCAGCAGCGCGACACCTACAATTGAAGCTTTCTTT,CASSATPTIEAFF
TRBV18,TRBD1,16,TRBJ1-3,-,TGTGCCAGCTCACCACCAGGACAGGGAACTGGAAACACCATATATTTT,CASSPPGQGTGNTIYF
TRBV6-2/TRBV6-3,TRBD2,15,TRBJ2-5,-,TGTGCCAGCAGTTTTAGCGGGGCCTTGCAAGAGACCCAGTACTTC,CASSFSGALQETQYF
TRBV7-9,-,15,TRBJ2-1,-,TGTGCCAGCAGCTTAGCGGGAGGACGTAACAATGAGCAGTTCTTC,CASSLAGGRNNEQFF
TRBV4-2,-,14,TRBJ2-7,once,TGTGCCAGCAGCCCCCTTGTAGGGGCCACCGAGCAGTACTTC,CASSPLVGATEQYF
TRBV4-1,-,17,TRBJ1-2,-,TGCGCCAGCAGCCAAGGACCTGCCGGCAACCCGTCGGGTGGCTACACCTTC,CASSQGPAGNPSGGYTF
TRBV7-8,-,14,TRBJ1-2,-,TGTGCCAGCAGCTCACCGGGTGTGGGCTATGGCTACACCTTC,CASSSPGVGYGYTF
TRBV7-9,-,13,TRBJ2-7,-,TGTGCCAGCAGCTTTGGAGGGCAGGTCGAGCAGTACTTC,CASSFGGQVEQYF
TRBV27,TRBD1,15,TRBJ2-7,-,TGTGCCACCCGGGATAGAGGGACAGGGGGCTACGAGCAGTACTTC,CATRDRGTGGYEQYF
TRBV5-4,TRBD1,18,TRBJ2-1,once,TGTGCCAGCAGCTCGGCTTTGGGTGTAGGACAGGGCTACAATGAGCAGTTCTTC,CASSSALGVGQGYNEQFF
TRBV24-1,-,14,TRBJ2-6,-,TGTGCCACCAGTGATTTGCGGACCGGGGGCGTCCTGACTTTC,CATSDLRTGGVLTF
TRBV7-9,TRBD2,16,TRBJ2-3,-,TGTGCCAGCAGCCCATGGAGCGGGAGGGCATCAGATACGCAGTATTTT,CASSPWSGRASDTQYF
TRBV18,TRBD2,18,TRBJ2-2,-,TGTGCCAGCTCTCAAGCGGGACTAGCGGGAACCTCCACCGGGGAGCTGTTTTTT,CASSQAGLAGTSTGELFF
TRBV11-3,-,15,TRBJ2-1,-,TGTGCCAGCAGCTTAGCGGGGGGCGGCGGCAATGAGCAGTTCTTC,CASSLAGGGGNEQFF
TRBV11-2,TRBD1,14,TRBJ2-7,-,TGTGCCAGCAGCCAGGACAGGGTCGGCGACGAGCAGTACTTC,CASSQDRVGDEQYF
TRBV25-1,-,14,TRBJ1-2,-,TGTGCCAGCAGTGAAAGAGTGTCCATCTATGGCTACACCTTC,CASSERVSIYGYTF
TRBV7-9,-,13,TRBJ2-2,-,TGTGCCAGCCGGACTATTGACACCGGGGAGCTGTTTTTT,CASRTIDTGELFF
TRBV2,TRBD1,14,TRBJ1-2,few,TGTGCCAGCCGGGGGACAGGGGAGGCCTATGGCTACACCTTC,CASRGTGEAYGYTF
TRBV5-8,TRBD1,18,TRBJ1-6,-,TGTGCCAGCAGCCGGGGGACAGGAGTAAGCTCCTATAATTCACCCCTCCACTTT,CASSRGTGVSSYNSPLHF
TRBV5-1,-,19,TRBJ1-6,once,TGCGCCAGCAGCTTACAAGGGCCACTAGCTTCGGGCTATAATTCACCCCTCCACTTT,CASSLQGPLASGYNSPLHF
TRBV15,-,16,TRBJ2-3,once,TGTGCCACCAGCAGAGAGGGGCGGCGGGACACAGATACGCAGTATTTT,CATSREGRRDTDTQYF
TRBV21-1,-,17,TRBJ1-1,-,TGTGCCAGCAGTGCCCGGCCGGGGAGTCCCCTGGGGACTGAAGCTTTCTTT,CASSARPGSPLGTEAFF
TRBV24-1,TRBD1,15,TRBJ2-2,-,TGTGCCACCAGGGGGACAGGGGCAGCCACCGGGGAGCTGTTTTTT,CATRGTGAATGELFF
TRBV30,TRBD1,15,TRBJ2-3,few,TGTGCCTGGACTGGGACAGCTAAAATCACAGATACGCAGTATTTT,CAWTGTAKITDTQYF
TRBV5-1,TRBD1,16,TRBJ2-3,-,TGCGCCAGCAGCCAATCCGGGACAGGGGGAACAGATACGCAGTATTTT,CASSQSGTGGTDTQYF
TRBV19,-,15,TRBJ1-2,-,TGTGCCAGTAGTATAAGAGGGGGTAAGGACTATGGCTACACCTTC,CASSIRGGKDYGYTF
TRBV7-6,-,17,TRBJ2-7,-,TGTGCCAGCACCGCCGCCCCCAATTTGCGGGAACCCTACGAGCAGTACTTC,CASTAAPNLREPYEQYF
TRBV6-2/TRBV6-3,-,16,TRBJ2-2,-,TGTGCCAGCAGTTACGGGCAGAAAAAATACACCGGGGAGCTGTTTTTT,CASSYGQKKYTGELFF
TRBV27,-,12,TRBJ1-2,once,TGTGCCAGCACCACGGGGAACTATGGCTACACCTTC,CASTTGNYGYTF